The text below deals with one T cell receptor (beta chain). Its antigen is not identified. A read error may produce the germline difference seen at one junction end. The data derive from a study of tumor-infiltrating lymphocytes in primary liver carcinoma. Study-level findings and limits: Among the pair types, tumor region pairs showed more overlap than tumor-adjacent and tumor-blood pairs.

Germline values: CDR1 SQVTM, CDR2 ANQGSEA. This CDR3 comprises 13 residues. With a constant-region primer, TCR beta cDNA was made from roughly 500 ng of total RNA. A slightly modified ARM-PCR protocol with three nested multiplex PCR rounds produced these TCR beta libraries. The first two PCR rounds used TRBV1-TRBV30 forward primers with a C-beta reverse primer, approximately 11 cycles each. MiXCR, applied by TCRdb to the multiplex PCR reads, yields one record per CDR3 protein. The data show about 110,000 distinct CDR3 sequences, with roughly 80% seen just once and 15% to 25% held by the top ten. It was from around 18-30 mg of unsorted bulk tissue that RNA and DNA were co-extracted.

V is TRBV29-1 and J is TRBJ2-4, with unresolved D. The clonotype was recovered from a man aged 35-49 years with primary liver carcinoma and hepatitis B virus infection. Source material: liver tumor tissue from sampling region 3. Subset in this sample: tumor region T3, left-lateral pole. The CDR3 loop is CSGSGGQKNILYF. The CDR3 nucleotides read TGCAGCGGATCAGGTGGGCAGAAAAACATTCTGTATTTC.